This T cell receptor (beta chain) originates from a study of CD8 T cells in ankylosing spondylitis. V gave up 4 bases and J gave up 1 base, with 10 bases separating them. Germline lookup yields CDR1 SGHRS and CDR2 YFSETQ. The CDR3 extends over 14 amino acids. This clonotype has just a few counts. Its antigen is unknown. MiXCR, applied by TCRdb to the 5' RACE reads, yields one record per CDR3 protein. The sample records roughly 180,000 distinct CDR3 sequences, over 10% being singletons. Points from the study as a whole: Reactive arthritis synovial fluid and blood previously showed some of these motif variants. Ankylosing spondylitis blood appeared to carry a characteristic TCR beta motif of several highly homologous variants.

The chain is built from TRBV5-1 and TRBJ2-3; TRBD1 might be the D (7 bases). The source material was blood, either unsorted or a sorted T cell fraction (not recorded which). This clonotype was obtained from a female donor with ankylosing spondylitis or in good health (not recorded which). The CDR3 DNA sequence: TGCGCCAGCAGCCCCAGGGGGGGCACAGATACGCAGTATTTT. It encodes CASSPRGGTDTQYF.